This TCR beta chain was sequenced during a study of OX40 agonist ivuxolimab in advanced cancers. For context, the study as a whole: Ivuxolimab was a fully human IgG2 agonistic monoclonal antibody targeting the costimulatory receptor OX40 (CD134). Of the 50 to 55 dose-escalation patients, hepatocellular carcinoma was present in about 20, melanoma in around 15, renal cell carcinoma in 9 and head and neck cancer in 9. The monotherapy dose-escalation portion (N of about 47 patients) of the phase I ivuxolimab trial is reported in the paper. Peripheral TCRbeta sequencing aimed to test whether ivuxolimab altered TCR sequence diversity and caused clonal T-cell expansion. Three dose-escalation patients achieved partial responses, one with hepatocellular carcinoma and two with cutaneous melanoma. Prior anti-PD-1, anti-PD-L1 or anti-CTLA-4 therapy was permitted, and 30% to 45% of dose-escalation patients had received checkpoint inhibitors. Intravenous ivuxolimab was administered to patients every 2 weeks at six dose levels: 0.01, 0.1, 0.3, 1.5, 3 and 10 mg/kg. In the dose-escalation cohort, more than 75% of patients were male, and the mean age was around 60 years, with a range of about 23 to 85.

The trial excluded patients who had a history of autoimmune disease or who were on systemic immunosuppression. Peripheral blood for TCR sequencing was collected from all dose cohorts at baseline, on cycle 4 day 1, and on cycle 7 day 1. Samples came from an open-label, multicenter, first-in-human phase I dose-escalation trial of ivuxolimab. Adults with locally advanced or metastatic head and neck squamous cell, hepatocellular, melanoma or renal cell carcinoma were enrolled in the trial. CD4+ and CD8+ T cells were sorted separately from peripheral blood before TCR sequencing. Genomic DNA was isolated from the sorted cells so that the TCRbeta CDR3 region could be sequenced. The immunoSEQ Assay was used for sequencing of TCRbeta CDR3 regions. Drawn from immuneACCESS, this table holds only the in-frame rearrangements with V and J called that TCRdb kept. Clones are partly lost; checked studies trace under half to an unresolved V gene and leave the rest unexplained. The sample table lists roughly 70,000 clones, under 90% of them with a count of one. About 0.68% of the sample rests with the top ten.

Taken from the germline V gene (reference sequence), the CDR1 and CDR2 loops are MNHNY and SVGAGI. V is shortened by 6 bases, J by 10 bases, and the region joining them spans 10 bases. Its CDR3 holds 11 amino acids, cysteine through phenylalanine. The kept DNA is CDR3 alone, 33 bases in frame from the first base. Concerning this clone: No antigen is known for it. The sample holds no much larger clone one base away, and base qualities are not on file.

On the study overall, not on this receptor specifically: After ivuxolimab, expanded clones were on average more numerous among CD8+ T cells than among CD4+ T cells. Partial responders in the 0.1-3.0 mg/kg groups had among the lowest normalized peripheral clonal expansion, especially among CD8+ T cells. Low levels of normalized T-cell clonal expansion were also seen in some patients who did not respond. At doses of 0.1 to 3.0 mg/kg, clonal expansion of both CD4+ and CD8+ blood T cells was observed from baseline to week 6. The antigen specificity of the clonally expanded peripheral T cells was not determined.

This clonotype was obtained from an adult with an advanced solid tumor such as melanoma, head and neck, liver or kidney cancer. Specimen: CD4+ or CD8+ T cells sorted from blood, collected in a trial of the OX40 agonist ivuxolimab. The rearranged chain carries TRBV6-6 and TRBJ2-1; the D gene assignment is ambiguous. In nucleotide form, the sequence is TGTGCCAGCAGCCCTAGTTACGAGCAGTTCTTC. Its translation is CASSPSYEQFF.